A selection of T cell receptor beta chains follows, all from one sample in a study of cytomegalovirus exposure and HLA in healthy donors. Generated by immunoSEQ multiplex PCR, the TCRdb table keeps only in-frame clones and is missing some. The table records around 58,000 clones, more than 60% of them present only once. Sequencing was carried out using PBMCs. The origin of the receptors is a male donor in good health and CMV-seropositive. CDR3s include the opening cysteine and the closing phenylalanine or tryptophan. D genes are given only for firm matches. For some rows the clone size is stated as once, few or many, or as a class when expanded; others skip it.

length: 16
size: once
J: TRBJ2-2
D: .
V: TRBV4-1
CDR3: CASSLTFGGRSGELFF
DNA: TGCGCCAGCAGCCTCACATTTGGGGGGAGGAGCGGGGAGCTGTTTTTT

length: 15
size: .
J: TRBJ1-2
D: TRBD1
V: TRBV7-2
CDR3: CASSTGQGGFYGYTF
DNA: TGTGCCAGCAGCACAGGACAGGGTGGCTTTTATGGCTACACCTTC

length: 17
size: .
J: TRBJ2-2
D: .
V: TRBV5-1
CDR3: CASSRDPGHLNTGELFF
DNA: TGCGCCAGCAGCCGTGATCCGGGACACCTGAACACCGGGGAGCTGTTTTTT

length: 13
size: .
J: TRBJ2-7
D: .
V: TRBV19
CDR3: CASSTDSYYEQYF
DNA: TGTGCCAGTAGTACGGACAGTTACTACGAGCAGTACTTC

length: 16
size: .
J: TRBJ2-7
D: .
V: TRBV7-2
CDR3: CASSPLAGRGRYEQYF
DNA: TGTGCCAGCAGCCCACTAGCCGGGCGGGGTAGGTACGAGCAGTACTTC

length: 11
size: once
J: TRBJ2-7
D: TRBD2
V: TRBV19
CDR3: CASGGAGEQYF
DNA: TGTGCCAGCGGGGGGGCGGGAGAGCAGTACTTC

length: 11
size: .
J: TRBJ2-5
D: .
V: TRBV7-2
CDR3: CASSGGVSQYF
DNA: TGTGCCAGCAGCGGGGGCGTGTCCCAGTACTTC

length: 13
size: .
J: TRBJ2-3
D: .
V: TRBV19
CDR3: CASSARETDTQYF
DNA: TGTGCCAGTAGCGCCCGGGAAACAGATACGCAGTATTTT

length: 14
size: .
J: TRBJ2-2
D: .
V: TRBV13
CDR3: CASSLSLNTGELFF
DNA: TGTGCCAGCAGCTTAAGCCTTAACACCGGGGAGCTGTTTTTT

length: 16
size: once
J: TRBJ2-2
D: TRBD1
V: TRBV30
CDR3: CAWTGTGWGFAGELFF
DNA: TGTGCCTGGACCGGGACAGGGTGGGGGTTTGCCGGGGAGCTGTTTTTT

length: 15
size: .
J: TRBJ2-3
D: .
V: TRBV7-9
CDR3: CASSSLRLMVDTQYF
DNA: TGTGCCAGCAGCTCCTTGCGTCTCATGGTGGATACGCAGTATTTT

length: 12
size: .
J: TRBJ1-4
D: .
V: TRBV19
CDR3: CATKSAYEKLFF
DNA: TGTGCCACCAAGTCCGCGTATGAAAAACTGTTTTTT

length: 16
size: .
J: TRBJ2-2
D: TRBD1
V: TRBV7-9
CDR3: CASSSGQGGRTGELFF
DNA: TGTGCCAGCAGCTCAGGACAGGGAGGTCGCACCGGGGAGCTGTTTTTT

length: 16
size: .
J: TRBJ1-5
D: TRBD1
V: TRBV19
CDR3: CASRSRDRGSVQPQHF
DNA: TGTGCCAGTCGTTCCCGGGACAGGGGGTCGGTACAGCCCCAGCATTTT

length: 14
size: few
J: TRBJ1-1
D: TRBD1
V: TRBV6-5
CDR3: CASRSQGANAEAFF
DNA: TGTGCCAGCAGGTCTCAGGGGGCAAATGCTGAAGCTTTCTTT

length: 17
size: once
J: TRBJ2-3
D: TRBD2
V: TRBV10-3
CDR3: CAISEDEAGTRTDTQYF
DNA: TGTGCCATCAGTGAGGATGAAGCGGGGACTCGCACAGATACGCAGTATTTT

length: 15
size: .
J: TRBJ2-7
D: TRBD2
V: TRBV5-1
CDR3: CASSFGTIYSYEQYF
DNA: TGCGCCAGCAGCTTCGGGACTATCTACTCCTACGAGCAGTACTTC

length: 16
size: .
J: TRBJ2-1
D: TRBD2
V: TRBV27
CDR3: CASSLLAGDSYNEQFF
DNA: TGTGCCAGCAGTTTACTAGCGGGGGACTCCTACAATGAGCAGTTCTTC

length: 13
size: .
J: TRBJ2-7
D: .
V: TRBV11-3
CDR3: CASSFDRNYEQYF
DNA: TGTGCCAGCAGCTTCGACAGGAACTACGAGCAGTACTTC

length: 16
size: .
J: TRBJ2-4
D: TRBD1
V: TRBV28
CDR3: CASRTTGGSGKNIQYF
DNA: TGTGCCAGCAGAACGACAGGGGGCTCCGGCAAAAACATTCAGTACTTC

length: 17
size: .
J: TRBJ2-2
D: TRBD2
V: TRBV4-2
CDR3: CASSQGSGGPNTGELFF
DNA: TGTGCCAGCAGCCAAGGCAGCGGGGGACCGAACACCGGGGAGCTGTTTTTT

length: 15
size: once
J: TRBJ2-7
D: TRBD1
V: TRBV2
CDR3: CASTLGTGSSYEQYF
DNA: TGTGCCAGCACTCTGGGGACAGGGAGCTCCTACGAGCAGTACTTC

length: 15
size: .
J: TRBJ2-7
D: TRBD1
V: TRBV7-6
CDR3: CASSGQGLTSYEQYF
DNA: TGTGCCAGCTCCGGACAGGGCTTGACTTCCTACGAGCAGTACTTC

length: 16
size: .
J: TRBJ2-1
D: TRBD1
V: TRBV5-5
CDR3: CASSRGGQGAGNEQFF
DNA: TGTGCCAGCAGCAGGGGCGGACAGGGGGCCGGCAATGAGCAGTTCTTC

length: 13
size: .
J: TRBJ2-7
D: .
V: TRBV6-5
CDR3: CASSYWGSNEQYF
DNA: TGTGCCAGCAGTTATTGGGGCTCCAACGAGCAGTACTTC

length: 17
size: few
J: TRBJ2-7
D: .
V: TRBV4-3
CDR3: CASSQDRSRQGGWEQYF
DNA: TGCGCCAGCAGCCAAGATAGATCGAGACAGGGAGGTTGGGAGCAGTACTTC

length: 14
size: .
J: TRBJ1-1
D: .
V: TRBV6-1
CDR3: CASSAHRYDTEAFF
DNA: TGTGCCAGCAGTGCCCACAGGTATGACACTGAAGCTTTCTTT

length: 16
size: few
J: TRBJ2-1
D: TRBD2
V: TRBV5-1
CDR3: CASSRTSGGSYNEQFF
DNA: TGCGCCAGCAGTCGGACTAGCGGGGGGTCCTACAATGAGCAGTTCTTC

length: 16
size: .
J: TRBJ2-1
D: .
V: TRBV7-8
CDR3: CASSSNGGPGYNEQFF
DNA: TGTGCCAGCAGCTCTAATGGCGGGCCGGGTTACAATGAGCAGTTCTTC

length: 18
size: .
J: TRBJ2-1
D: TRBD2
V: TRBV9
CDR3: CASSSGLAGGASYNEQFF
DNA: TGTGCCAGCAGCTCCGGACTAGCGGGGGGAGCTTCCTACAATGAGCAGTTCTTC

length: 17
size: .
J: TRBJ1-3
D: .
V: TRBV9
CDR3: CASSRGPNLAIGNTIYF
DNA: TGTGCCAGCAGCAGGGGCCCGAACCTCGCAATAGGAAACACCATATATTTT

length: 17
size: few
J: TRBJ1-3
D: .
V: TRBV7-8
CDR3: CASSLERPGGSGNTIYF
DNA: TGTGCCAGCAGCTTAGAAAGGCCAGGTGGTTCTGGAAACACCATATATTTT

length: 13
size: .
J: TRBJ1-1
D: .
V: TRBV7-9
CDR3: CASSLDRQTEAFF
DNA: TGTGCCAGCAGCTTGGACAGACAAACTGAAGCTTTCTTT

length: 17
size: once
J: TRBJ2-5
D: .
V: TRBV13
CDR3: CASSATGTRGWQETQYF
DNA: TGTGCCAGCAGCGCCACAGGAACACGAGGCTGGCAAGAGACCCAGTACTTC

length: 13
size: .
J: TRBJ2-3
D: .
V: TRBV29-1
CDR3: CSMSGTSTDTQYF
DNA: TGCAGCATGTCCGGGACTAGCACAGATACGCAGTATTTT

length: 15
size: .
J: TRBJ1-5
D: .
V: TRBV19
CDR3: CASSKRQDSNQPQHF
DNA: TGTGCCAGTAGTAAACGACAGGATAGCAATCAGCCCCAGCATTTT

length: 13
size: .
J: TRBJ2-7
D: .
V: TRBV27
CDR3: CASSFAPADEQYF
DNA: TGTGCCAGCAGTTTCGCCCCGGCGGACGAGCAGTACTTC

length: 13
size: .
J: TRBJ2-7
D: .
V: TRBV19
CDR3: CASTETGRNEQYF
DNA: TGTGCCAGTACTGAGACAGGGAGGAACGAGCAGTACTTC

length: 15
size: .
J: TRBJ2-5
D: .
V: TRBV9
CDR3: CASSVDEGLRETQYF
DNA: TGTGCCAGCAGCGTAGACGAGGGCCTCCGAGAGACCCAGTACTTC

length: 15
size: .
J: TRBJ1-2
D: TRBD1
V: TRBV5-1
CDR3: CASSLGRDSGYGYTF
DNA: TGCGCCAGCAGCTTGGGCCGGGACAGCGGCTATGGCTACACCTTC

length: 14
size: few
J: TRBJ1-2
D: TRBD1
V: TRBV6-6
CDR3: CASTLGQVGYGYTF
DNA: TGTGCCAGCACTCTCGGACAGGTTGGCTATGGCTACACCTTC

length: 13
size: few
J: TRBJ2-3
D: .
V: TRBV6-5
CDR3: CASSWRGTDTQYF
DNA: TGTGCCAGCAGTTGGAGGGGCACAGATACGCAGTATTTT

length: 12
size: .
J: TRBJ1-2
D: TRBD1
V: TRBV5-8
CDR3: CASSSGQGRYTF
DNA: TGTGCCAGCAGCTCCGGACAGGGCCGCTACACCTTC

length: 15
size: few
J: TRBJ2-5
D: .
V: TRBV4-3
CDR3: CASSPGWAGTETQYF
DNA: TGCGCCAGCAGCCCTGGTTGGGCGGGGACAGAGACCCAGTACTTC

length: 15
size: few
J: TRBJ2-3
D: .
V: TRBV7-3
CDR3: CASSLRYPSTDTQYF
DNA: TGTGCCAGCAGTTTGCGGTATCCGAGCACAGATACGCAGTATTTT

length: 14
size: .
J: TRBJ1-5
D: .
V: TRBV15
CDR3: CATSRDRDHQPQHF
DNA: TGTGCCACCAGCAGAGACAGGGATCATCAGCCCCAGCATTTT

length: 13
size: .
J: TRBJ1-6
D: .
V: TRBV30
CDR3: CAWSRVDNSPLHF
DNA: TGTGCCTGGAGTAGAGTGGATAATTCACCCCTCCACTTT

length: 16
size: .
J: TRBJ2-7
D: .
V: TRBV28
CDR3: CASSLPGFDQSYEQYF
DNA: TGTGCCAGCAGTTTACCGGGTTTTGATCAATCCTACGAGCAGTACTTC

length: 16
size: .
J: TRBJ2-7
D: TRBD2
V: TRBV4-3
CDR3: CASSPGLAGETYEQYF
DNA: TGCGCCAGCAGCCCGGGACTAGCGGGGGAGACCTACGAGCAGTACTTC

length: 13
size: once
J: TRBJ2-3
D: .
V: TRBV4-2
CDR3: CASSQGLLDTQYF
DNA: TGTGCCAGCAGCCAAGGGCTCCTTGATACGCAGTATTTT

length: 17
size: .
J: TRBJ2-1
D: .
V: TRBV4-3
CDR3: CASSQDRLGGAGNEQFF
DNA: TGCGCCAGCAGCCAAGATCGATTAGGGGGGGCGGGCAATGAGCAGTTCTTC

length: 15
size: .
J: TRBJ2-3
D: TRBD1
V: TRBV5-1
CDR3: CASSIKTGITDTQYF
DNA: TGCGCCAGCAGCATTAAGACAGGGATCACAGATACGCAGTATTTT

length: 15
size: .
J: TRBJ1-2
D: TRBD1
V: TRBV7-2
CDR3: CASSRRGTGVDGYTF
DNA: TGTGCCAGCAGCCGACGGGGGACAGGGGTAGATGGCTACACCTTC

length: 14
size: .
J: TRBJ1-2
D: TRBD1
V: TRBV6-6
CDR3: CASSSGGTNYGYTF
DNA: TGTGCCAGCAGCTCAGGGGGTACTAACTATGGCTACACCTTC

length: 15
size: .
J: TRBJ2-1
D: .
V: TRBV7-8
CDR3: CASSSGISSYNEQFF
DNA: TGTGCCAGCAGCTCCGGGATAAGCTCCTACAATGAGCAGTTCTTC

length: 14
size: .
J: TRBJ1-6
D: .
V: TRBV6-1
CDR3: CASSESRFNSPLHF
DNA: TGTGCCAGCAGTGAAAGCAGGTTTAATTCACCCCTCCACTTT

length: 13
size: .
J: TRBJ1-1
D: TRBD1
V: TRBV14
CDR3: CASSQLGDSWAFF
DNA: TGTGCCAGCAGCCAACTCGGGGACAGCTGGGCTTTCTTT

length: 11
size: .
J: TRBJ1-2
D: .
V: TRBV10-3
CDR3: CAISVAGGYTF
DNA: TGTGCCATCAGTGTCGCAGGTGGCTACACCTTC

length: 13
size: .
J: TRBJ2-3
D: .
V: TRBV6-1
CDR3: CASSEARRDTQYF
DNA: TGTGCCAGCAGTGAAGCACGGAGGGATACGCAGTATTTT